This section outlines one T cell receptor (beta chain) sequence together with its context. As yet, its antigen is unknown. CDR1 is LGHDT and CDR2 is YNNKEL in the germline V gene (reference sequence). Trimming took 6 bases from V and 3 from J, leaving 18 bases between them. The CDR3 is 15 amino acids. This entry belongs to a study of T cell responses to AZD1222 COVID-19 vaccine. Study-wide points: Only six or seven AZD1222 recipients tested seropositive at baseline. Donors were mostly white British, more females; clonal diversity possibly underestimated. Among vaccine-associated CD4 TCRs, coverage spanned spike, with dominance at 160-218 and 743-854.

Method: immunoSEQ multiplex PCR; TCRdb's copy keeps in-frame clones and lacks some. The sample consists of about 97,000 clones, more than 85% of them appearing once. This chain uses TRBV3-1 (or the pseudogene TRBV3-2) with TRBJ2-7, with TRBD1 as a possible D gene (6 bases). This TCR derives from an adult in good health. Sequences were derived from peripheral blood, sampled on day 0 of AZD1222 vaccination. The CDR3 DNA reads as TGTGCCAGCAGTCCACAGGGACCGTTTTTCTACGAGCAGTACTTC. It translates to CASSPQGPFFYEQYF.